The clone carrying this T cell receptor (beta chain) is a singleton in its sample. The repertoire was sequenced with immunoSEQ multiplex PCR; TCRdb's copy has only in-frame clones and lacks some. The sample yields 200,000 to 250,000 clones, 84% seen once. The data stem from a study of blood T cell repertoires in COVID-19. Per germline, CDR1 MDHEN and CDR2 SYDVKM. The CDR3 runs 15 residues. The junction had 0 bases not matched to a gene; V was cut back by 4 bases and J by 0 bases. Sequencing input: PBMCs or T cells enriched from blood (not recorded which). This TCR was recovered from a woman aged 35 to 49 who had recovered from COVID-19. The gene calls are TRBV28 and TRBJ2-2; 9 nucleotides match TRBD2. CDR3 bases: TGTGCCAGCAGTTCTAGCGGGACGAACACCGGGGAGCTGTTTTTT. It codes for CASSSSGTNTGELFF.